These T cell receptor beta chains were read from a single sample in a study of early T cells in non-severe SARS-CoV-2 infection. TCRdb re-called the 5' RACE reads through MiXCR, storing one row per CDR3 protein. The sample consists of fewer than 85,000 distinct CDR3 sequences, 15% to 17% of them appearing once. Sequencing used whole blood. These receptor sequences come from an adult who was a healthcare worker with PCR-confirmed SARS-CoV-2 infection or an uninfected control (not recorded which). Both conserved end residues are part of each CDR3. D genes are given only for firm matches. Size is omitted from some rows. Given values are once, few, many or a class for expanded clones.

D gene | J gene | clone size | V gene | CDR3 protein | CDR3 DNA
NA | TRBJ1-1 | NA | TRBV6-4 | CASSDARGRNTEAFF | TGTGCCAGCAGTGACGCGCGGGGTCGCAACACTGAAGCTTTCTTT
NA | TRBJ2-1 | many | TRBV7-9 | CASSLVYNEQFF | TGTGCCAGCAGCCTCGTCTACAATGAGCAGTTCTTC
NA | TRBJ1-4 | few | TRBV30 | CAWSVQATNEKLFF | TGTGCCTGGAGTGTCCAAGCAACTAATGAAAAACTGTTTTTT
TRBD1 | TRBJ1-4 | few | TRBV6-5 | CASARQGRRKLFF | TGTGCCAGCGCCCGACAGGGTCGGAGAAAACTGTTTTTT
TRBD1 | TRBJ2-3 | few | TRBV29-1 | CSVRQGTDTQYF | TGCAGCGTGCGACAGGGAACAGATACGCAGTATTTT
NA | TRBJ1-1 | few | TRBV6-6 | CASSGGRVSTEAFF | TGTGCCAGCAGCGGTGGGAGGGTTAGTACTGAAGCTTTCTTT
NA | TRBJ2-7 | few | TRBV11-1 | CASSLPGVTYEQYF | TGTGCCAGCAGCTTACCAGGGGTCACCTACGAGCAGTACTTC
NA | TRBJ2-3 | NA | TRBV7-6 | CASSLVFTTQYF | TGTGCCAGCAGCTTAGTATTTACTACGCAGTATTTT
TRBD1 | TRBJ1-1 | few | TRBV12-3/TRBV12-4 | CASSFMGQAMNTEAFF | TGTGCCAGCAGTTTTATGGGACAGGCTATGAACACTGAAGCTTTCTTT
NA | TRBJ2-3 | NA | TRBV5-6 | CASSEGSRYPDTQYF | TGTGCCAGCAGCGAAGGGTCCAGGTACCCCGATACGCAGTATTTT
NA | TRBJ2-7 | NA | TRBV7-2 | CVSGSGTYEQYF | TGTGTCAGCGGTAGCGGCACCTACGAGCAGTACTTC
NA | TRBJ1-2 | few | TRBV12-3/TRBV12-4 | CASSSGQGSYTF | TGTGCCAGCAGTTCTGGGCAGGGAAGCTACACCTTC
NA | TRBJ2-7 | few | TRBV9 | CASSERASSYEQYF | TGTGCCAGCAGTGAAAGGGCGAGCTCCTACGAGCAGTACTTC
NA | TRBJ2-5 | NA | TRBV18 | CASSPGGETKYF | TGTGCCAGCTCACCAGGGGGAGAGACCAAGTACTTC
NA | TRBJ2-7 | NA | TRBV27 | CASSFASPYEQYF | TGTGCCAGCAGTTTCGCCAGTCCCTACGAGCAGTACTTC
TRBD1 | TRBJ1-2 | NA | TRBV29-1 | CSVDLGGRGYTF | TGCAGCGTTGATTTAGGGGGCCGTGGCTACACCTTC
NA | TRBJ1-1 | few | TRBV29-1 | CSVGVTGMNTEAFF | TGCAGCGTTGGAGTGACTGGCATGAACACTGAAGCTTTCTTT
TRBD2 | TRBJ2-7 | few | TRBV12-3/TRBV12-4 | CASSLQLRLAGAYEQYF | TGTGCCAGCAGCCTCCAACTCAGACTAGCGGGGGCCTACGAGCAGTACTTC
TRBD2 | TRBJ2-7 | NA | TRBV20-1 | CSARVPGGSRYEQYF | TGCAGTGCTAGAGTCCCGGGAGGTAGTCGCTACGAGCAGTACTTC
TRBD1 | TRBJ1-5 | few | TRBV4-1 | CASSQDTGDQPQHF | TGCGCCAGCAGCCAAGATACAGGGGATCAGCCCCAGCATTTT
NA | TRBJ1-4 | many | TRBV7-6 | CASSPRRGNEKLFF | TGTGCCAGCAGCCCACGGCGGGGGAATGAAAAACTGTTTTTT
TRBD2 | TRBJ2-7 | few | TRBV5-1 | CASSGASGNYEQYF | TGCGCCAGCAGTGGGGCTAGCGGGAACTACGAGCAGTACTTC
NA | TRBJ2-7 | NA | TRBV20-1 | CSARIAYEQYF | TGCAGTGCTAGAATTGCCTACGAGCAGTACTTC
NA | TRBJ1-5 | few | TRBV7-8 | CASSLRGRDGNQPQHF | TGTGCCAGCAGCTTGAGGGGCCGGGATGGCAATCAGCCCCAGCATTTT
NA | TRBJ2-1 | NA | TRBV9 | CASSVDAGIGEQFF | TGTGCCAGCAGCGTAGATGCCGGGATTGGGGAGCAGTTCTTC
NA | TRBJ1-3 | few | TRBV29-1 | CSVDTSADTIYF | TGCAGCGTTGACACCTCCGCAGACACCATATATTTT
NA | TRBJ2-5 | many | TRBV5-6 | CASTYAQFQTLKETQYF | TGTGCCAGCACCTACGCACAGTTCCAAACCCTAAAAGAGACCCAGTACTTC
NA | TRBJ1-3 | NA | TRBV30 | CAWSFDRRGNTIYF | TGTGCCTGGAGTTTTGACAGGCGTGGAAACACCATATATTTT
NA | TRBJ2-7 | many | TRBV10-3 | CAISDPPYEQYF | TGTGCCATCAGTGACCCCCCCTACGAGCAGTACTTC
NA | TRBJ1-5 | many | TRBV3-1 | CASSQGIEPQHF | TGTGCCAGCAGCCAAGGAATTGAGCCCCAGCATTTT
TRBD1 | TRBJ2-2 | many | TRBV4-3 | CASSQDQGAGGGELFF | TGCGCCAGCAGCCAAGATCAGGGGGCAGGGGGCGGGGAGCTGTTTTTT
NA | TRBJ1-2 | NA | TRBV3-1 | CASSPSTVTGYTF | TGTGCCAGCAGCCCGTCGACGGTGACTGGCTACACCTTC
NA | TRBJ1-3 | many | TRBV28 | CASITGGSGNTIYF | TGTGCCAGCATCACTGGCGGCTCTGGAAACACCATATATTTT
NA | TRBJ1-5 | NA | TRBV6-5 | CASSYVAQGQPQHF | TGTGCCAGCAGTTATGTAGCGCAGGGCCAGCCCCAGCATTTT
NA | TRBJ2-7 | NA | TRBV9 | CASSSSSNDEQYF | TGTGCCAGCAGCTCTTCTTCGAACGACGAGCAGTACTTC
NA | TRBJ2-6 | few | TRBV19 | CASQQRGSGANVLTF | TGTGCCAGTCAACAAAGGGGCTCTGGGGCCAACGTCCTGACTTTC
TRBD2 | TRBJ2-3 | NA | TRBV11-2 | CASSSLREGTDTQYF | TGTGCCAGCAGCTCCTTGCGGGAGGGCACAGATACGCAGTATTTT
NA | TRBJ2-3 | few | TRBV27 | CASSGSPGHSTDTQYF | TGTGCCAGCAGTGGCTCCCCGGGACATAGCACAGATACGCAGTATTTT
NA | TRBJ1-3 | few | TRBV7-6 | CASSTPRESSGNTIYF | TGTGCCAGCAGTACCCCGAGGGAGTCCTCTGGAAACACCATATATTTT
TRBD1 | TRBJ1-2 | few | TRBV30 | CAWKVGTGKRGYTF | TGTGCCTGGAAGGTCGGGACAGGGAAGCGTGGCTACACCTTC